This T cell receptor beta chain was sequenced during a study of blood T cell repertoires in COVID-19. V was trimmed by 5 bases and J by 8 bases, leaving 12 bases between them. The CDR3 has 11 residues. In germline, CDR1 is DFQATT, CDR2 SNEGSKA (reference sequence). Original processing methods: Cell counts per sample came from amplifying reference gene primers. Sequencing used immunoSEQ multiplex PCR; TCRdb keeps in-frame clones, though not all of them. That table supplies the V and J calls and clone size; D and trimming were determined from the DNA. The repertoire holds around 340,000 clones, with less than 90% as singletons.

The sequenced sample was peripheral blood. The sequence was obtained from a woman aged 55-75 years with COVID-19, enrolled during active disease. The chain links TRBV20-1 to TRBJ1-1; D call uncertain. The CDR3 reads CSAPGVAEAFF. The CDR3 DNA follows: TGCAGTGCTCCTGGGGTAGCGGAAGCTTTCTTT.